This T cell receptor beta chain was identified during a study of T cell responses to AZD1222 COVID-19 vaccine. Repertoires were generated with immunoSEQ multiplex PCR, while TCRdb's copy carries only in-frame clones and drops some. This sample has 44,000 or so clones; about four fifths occur once, and the top ten carry about a fifth. The CDR3 consists of 15 residues. Trimming pared 4 bases from V and 0 bases from J, leaving 9 bases between. The germline CDR1 and CDR2 sequences are SGHAT and FQDESV (reference sequence). As concerns this clone: Its specificity is unknown.

Study-wide points: Repertoire collection took place solely once the T cell response had peaked. Receipt of two AZD1222 doses was followed by a rise in Spike-specific TCR breadth and depth. The study reported that nearly half of spike-specific TCRs target unmutated variant regions. The donors showed a predominance of white British ancestry and of females, with possible underestimation of clonal diversity.

The source was peripheral blood, collected 28 days after the second dose of the MenACWY control vaccine. V is TRBV11-1 and J is TRBJ2-2; no clear D. This TCR was sampled from an adult who received the MenACWY meningococcal vaccine as a control. CDR3 in DNA: TGTGCCAGCAGCTCGATAGGAGCGAACACCGGGGAGCTGTTTTTT. Amino acid sequence: CASSSIGANTGELFF.